Reported below is one TCR beta chain. Its antigen remains unidentified. After removal of 5 bases from V and 1 base from J, the junction contained 6 bases not matched to a gene. Germline V gene lookup returns CDR1 LNHDA and CDR2 SQIVND (reference sequence). CDR3 length equals 15 residues. The method was immunoSEQ multiplex PCR; TCRdb's version includes in-frame clones alone and lacks a portion of them. The data hold more than 95,000 clones, with more than 80% observed a single time. The data belong to a study of glioma-infiltrating T cells after dendritic cell vaccination. Study-wide results and caveats: Few patients contributed both blood and tumor specimens.

V is TRBV19 and J is TRBJ1-1, with 8 bases aligning to TRBD1. The sequence was obtained from a human donor with glioblastoma. The source material was blood, sampled before dendritic cell vaccination. This chain's CDR3 is CASSPDRGANTEAFF. The DNA for the CDR3 is TGTGCCAGTAGTCCTGACAGGGGCGCGAACACTGAAGCTTTCTTT.